The TCR beta chain under discussion was sequenced for a study of cytomegalovirus exposure and HLA in healthy donors. Study at large: An early data release held tens of millions of unique TCRs from HLA-typed donors.

In regard to this clone: Antigen unknown.

The PCR ran on 60 Vbeta and 13 Jbeta primers. The repertoire was sequenced with immunoSEQ multiplex PCR; TCRdb's copy has only in-frame clones and lacks some. Among some 120,000 clones listed, 70% to 85% were seen once. Trimming took off 6 bases at V and 7 bases at J, with 18 bases between the two ends. The V gene's germline CDR1 is MNHEY and CDR2 SMNVEV (reference sequence). There are 14 residues in the CDR3. General study points: By HLA locus, TCR association rates varied in a later analysis, with DRB1 showing the most and HLA-C the fewest. The availability of immune exposure information extended only to CMV serostatus.

The sequenced material came from PBMCs. J is TRBJ1-2 and V is TRBV27; D is perhaps TRBD1 (6 bases). This clonotype was obtained from a woman in her forties in good health and CMV-seropositive. The CDR3 DNA is TGTGCCAGCAGACGGACAGCCTCGCTGGGTGGCTACACCTTC. Translation: CASRRTASLGGYTF.